The sequence of this T cell receptor (beta chain) was determined in a study of metastatic and nonmetastatic thyroid tumors (TCRdb year 2020). For the study in its entirety: Repertoires were compared across peripheral blood and tumor or nodule tissue samples from malignant and benign thyroid patients. Findings and caveats that apply to the study as a whole: In both blood and tumor samples, malignant tumors were reported to have significantly higher TCR beta diversity than benign nodules.

No treatment had been received by any patient before thyroid surgery. Using T-cell receptor beta sequencing, the study looked back at clinical samples from patients collected from about 2011 to 2018. V gives up 3 bases and J gives up 4 bases, and the segment between their germline ends measures 13 bases. The CDR3 starts with the cysteine, ends with the phenylalanine, and has 16 residues. The retained sequence is limited to the CDR3, 48 bases, with the frame set at the first base. As encoded in the germline V gene, CDR1 is MNHNS while CDR2 is SASEGT. The library was built by means of PCR. This sample was sequenced with an Illumina HiSeq 4000. High-throughput sequencing was used to profile the CDR3 region of the TCR beta-chain in every patient. The paper's processing steps were these. A classifier to discriminate distant-metastatic papillary thyroid cancer patients was built from CDR3 differences across clinicopathological groups. The Shannon index was used to measure repertoire diversity, and the Morisita-Horn index was used to measure how similar tumor and blood repertoires were. TCRdb trimmed public reads at Q25 via fastp, called clones via MiXCR and kept in-frame beta chains. The V and J calls and clone size are TCRdb's, not the authors'. This sample holds roughly 16,000 clones; approximately 19% were observed only once. The top ten constitute about 13% of the sample.

The sample holds a few counts of this clone. This clone's antigen is unknown. No base-level quality is on record; no much larger clone is a single base apart. The sequencing input was blood. This TCR came from a female donor with papillary thyroid cancer or a benign thyroid nodule (not recorded which). Some clones in this sample may be carry-over from other donors' samples. Recombination connected TRBV6-1 to TRBJ1-6; TRBD1 is possibly the D segment (6 matching bases). The CDR3: CASSEADSRYNSPLHF. The DNA is as follows: TGTGCCAGCAGTGAGGCGGACAGCAGATATAATTCACCCCTCCACTTT.